Each of the 23 T cell receptor beta chains below was sequenced from the same sample in a study of cytomegalovirus exposure and HLA in healthy donors. The PCR contained 60 Vbeta and 13 Jbeta primers. The method was immunoSEQ multiplex PCR; TCRdb's version includes in-frame clones alone and lacks a portion of them. This sample's clone table lists approximately 130,000 clones. Sequencing was done on a sample of PBMCs. The receptors were sampled from a woman aged 60-75 years in good health and CMV-seronegative.

This chain joins TRBV5-5 and TRBJ2-7, with 11 positions matching TRBD1. Germline CDR1 is SGHKS and CDR2 is YYEKEE (reference sequence). The CDR3 has 17 residues. V shed 6 bases, J shed 4 bases, and the junction held 15 bases outside the gene matches. The CDR3, as DNA: TGTGCCAGCACCAACGGACAGGGGGCTACCCGGGGTTACGAGCAGTACTTC. Its translation is CASTNGQGATRGYEQYF.

The V and J genes are TRBV7-8 and TRBJ1-1; D uncertain. Germline values: CDR1 SGHVS, CDR2 FQNEAQ. Trimming stripped 4 bases from V and 5 bases from J, with 26 bases between. This CDR3 comprises 18 residues. The CDR3 loop is CASSSGWTHRTGGTEAFF. The DNA for the CDR3 is TGTGCCAGCAGCTCCGGTTGGACCCATAGGACCGGAGGTACTGAAGCTTTCTTT.

The chain has TRBV4-1 and TRBJ1-2; 10 bases are shared with TRBD1. The germline V gene encodes CDR1 MGHRA and CDR2 YSYEKL. The CDR3 is 20 amino acids. V was pared by 1 base and J by 4 bases, with 18 bases of the junction left unmatched. The CDR3, as DNA: TGCGCCAGCAGCCAAGGCCCACTCCCGGGACAGGGGCCCACTGGCTATGGCTACACCTTC. Protein sequence: CASSQGPLPGQGPTGYGYTF.

The CDR3 DNA sequence: TGTGCCAGTAGTATAAGTTGGCGGGGGGCAAAAACTGAAGCTTTCTTT. Amino acids: CASSISWRGAKTEAFF. J is TRBJ1-1 and V is TRBV19; a weak D match, TRBD1 (6 bases). Trimming removed 2 bases from V and 5 bases from J, with 18 bases in between. CDR1 and CDR2 from the germline V gene are LNHDA and SQIVND (reference sequence). CDR3 length: 16 amino acids. The full variable domain, in which reference TRBV19 and TRBJ1-1 provide the parts outside the CDR3, is DGGITQSPKYLFRKEGQNVTLSCEQNLNHDAMYWYRQDPGQGLRLIYYSQIVNDFQKGDIAEGYSVSREKKESFPLTVTSAQKNPTAFYLCASSISWRGAKTEAFFGQGTRLTVV.

CDR3 loop: CASSLFGKAGDTEAFF. CDR3 DNA: TGTGCCAGCAGTTTATTCGGGAAGGCGGGGGACACTGAAGCTTTCTTT. The V and J genes are TRBV28 and TRBJ1-1, with a weak D call TRBD1 (5 bases). Trimming left V 1 base short and J 3 bases short, with 15 bases between. CDR1 is MDHEN, CDR2 SYDVKM, per germline. The CDR3 loop spans 16 amino acids.

For this clone: Other DNA sequences within the sample encode an identical CDR3. This chain connects TRBV7-9 to TRBJ1-4; no firm D call. The CDR3 has 13 amino acids. V lost 5 bases and J 6 bases, leaving 10 bases between the germline ends. Looked up from germline, CDR1 is SEHNR and CDR2 is FQNEAQ (reference sequence). CDR3 amino acids: CASSPRGHEKLFF. Written as DNA, the CDR3 is TGTGCCAGCAGCCCCCGTGGGCATGAAAAACTGTTTTTT.

This chain links TRBV2 with TRBJ1-5; D gene ambiguous. CDR1 is SNHLY, CDR2 FYNNEI, per germline. Trimming stripped 4 bases from V and 0 bases from J, with 4 bases between. The CDR3 loop spans 13 amino acids. CDR3 residues: CASSGDSNQPQHF. The DNA for the CDR3 is TGTGCCAGCAGTGGCGATAGCAATCAGCCCCAGCATTTT.

The chain links TRBV28 to TRBJ2-1, with 9 nucleotides matching TRBD1. The CDR3 loop spans 15 amino acids. Germline trimming cut 7 bases from V and 0 bases from J; bases unmatched to any gene: 4. Germline V lookup: CDR1 MDHEN, CDR2 SYDVKM. The CDR3 nucleotides read TGTGCCAGCAATCGACAGGGGGTCTCCTACAATGAGCAGTTCTTC. Translating it yields CASNRQGVSYNEQFF.

The rearrangement joins TRBV5-1 to TRBJ1-4; 12 bases map to TRBD1. The V gene's germline CDR1 is SGHRS and CDR2 YFSETQ. The length of the CDR3 is 19 residues. Trimming at V came to 1 base and at J to 8 bases, leaving 15 bases not matched to a gene. CDR3 DNA sequence: TGCGCCAGCAGCTTGTGGGGCCCCGGGACAGGGGGCGAGGTAGAAAAACTGTTTTTT. Translated: CASSLWGPGTGGEVEKLFF. The full variable domain, rest sourced from reference TRBV5-1 and TRBJ1-4, is KAGVTQTPRYLIKTRGQQVTLSCSPISGHRSVSWYQQTPGQGLQFLFEYFSETQRNKGNFPGRFSGRQFSNSRSEMNVSTLELGDSALYLCASSLWGPGTGGEVEKLFFGSGTQLSVL.

The CDR3, as DNA: TGTGCCAGCGGACTCTTAGCGGGAACGGCCGCGGATGAGCAGTTCTTC. Translation gives CASGLLAGTAADEQFF. This rearrangement joins TRBV27 to TRBJ2-1, with TRBD2 matching over 8 bases. The length of the CDR3 is 16 residues. CDR1 and CDR2 from the germline V gene are MNHEY and SMNVEV (reference sequence). V shed 8 bases, J shed 8 bases, and the junction held 17 bases outside the gene matches.

This sequence joins TRBV2 and TRBJ1-4; D uncertain. The V end was cut by 8 bases, the J end by 0 bases, with 10 bases between. Germline-derived CDR1 and CDR2 are SNHLY and FYNNEI. The CDR3 is 14 residues long. The CDR3 DNA sequence: TGTGCCAGCTGCAGAGAGGCAACTAATGAAAAACTGTTTTTT. Its protein is CASCREATNEKLFF.

The chain carries TRBV5-1 and TRBJ2-7, with TRBD2 identical over 14 bases. The germline gives CDR1 SGHRS, CDR2 YFSETQ. Trimming took 0 bases from V and 5 from J; bases not matched to a gene: 7. The CDR3 consists of 17 residues. CDR3 sequence reads: CASSLGGTSGSQDEQYF. Here the CDR3 DNA reads TGCGCCAGCAGCTTGGGCGGGACTAGCGGGAGTCAAGACGAGCAGTACTTC.

V and J are TRBV6-5 and TRBJ1-1; 9 bases are shared with TRBD1. Germline lookup yields CDR1 MNHEY and CDR2 SVGAGI. The CDR3 has 15 residues. With V trimmed by 0 bases and J by 4 bases, 3 bases remained unmatched. The CDR3, as DNA: TGTGCCAGCAGTTACTCTAGGACAGGGGTCACTGAAGCTTTCTTT. Protein sequence: CASSYSRTGVTEAFF.

The V and J genes are TRBV5-1 and TRBJ2-5, with D perhaps TRBD2 (5 bases). CDR3 length: 14 amino acids. The germline V and J ends were trimmed by 1 base and 4 bases, with 11 bases remaining between them. Germline V lookup: CDR1 SGHRS, CDR2 YFSETQ. CDR3 sequence reads: CASSLRDAGETQYF. The DNA for the CDR3 is TGCGCCAGCAGCTTGAGGGATGCGGGAGAGACCCAGTACTTC. The full variable domain, completed using reference TRBV5-1 and TRBJ2-5, is KAGVTQTPRYLIKTRGQQVTLSCSPISGHRSVSWYQQTPGQGLQFLFEYFSETQRNKGNFPGRFSGRQFSNSRSEMNVSTLELGDSALYLCASSLRDAGETQYFGPGTRLLVL.

The V and J genes are TRBV18 and TRBJ2-5; TRBD2 matches 13 bases. This CDR3 has 17 amino acids. Germline CDR1 KGHSH, CDR2 LQKENI. V lost 3 bases, J lost 4 bases, and 8 bases stayed unmatched. The CDR3 DNA sequence: TGTGCCAGCTCACCCAGACTAGCGGGAGGTCAGAGAGAGACCCAGTACTTC. This sequence encodes CASSPRLAGGQRETQYF.

The J gene is TRBJ1-5, the V gene TRBV11-3; D not resolved. Germline CDR1 reads SGHNT; CDR2 reads YENEEA. V shed 8 bases and J shed 0 bases, with 17 bases lying between them. CDR3 length equals 16 residues. The CDR3 is CASYGGSPGSNQPQHF. The CDR3 nucleotides are TGTGCCAGCTACGGCGGTTCCCCTGGTAGCAATCAGCCCCAGCATTTT.

The V and J genes are TRBV6-5 and TRBJ2-7; the match to TRBD2 covers 7 bases. Germline CDR1 reads MNHEY; CDR2 reads SVGAGI. J gave up 6 bases and V 6 bases, and 5 bases lay outside the gene matches. This CDR3 contains 12 residues. This CDR3 is CASSQTSSEQYF. CDR3 DNA sequence: TGTGCCAGCAGCCAGACTAGCTCCGAGCAGTACTTC.

The chain carries TRBV27 and TRBJ2-7; 8 nucleotides align to TRBD1. The CDR3 runs to 17 residues. The ends lost 4 bases at V and 2 bases at J; junction bases unmatched: 13. CDR1 is MNHEY and CDR2 is SMNVEV in the germline V gene (reference sequence). In DNA, the CDR3 is TGTGCCAGCAGTTCCCCCCGCGGCAGGGGGCTAACCTACGAGCAGTACTTC. This codes for CASSSPRGRGLTYEQYF.

The rearrangement uses TRBV6-6 and TRBJ2-1; the match to TRBD2 covers 7 bases. Germline loops: CDR1 MNHNY, CDR2 SVGAGI (reference sequence). The CDR3 consists of 15 residues. Trimming removed 2 bases from V and 6 bases from J; junction bases left unmatched: 7. CDR3: CASSYPASGINEQFF. CDR3 DNA: TGTGCCAGCAGTTACCCGGCCAGCGGGATCAATGAGCAGTTCTTC.

The chain combines TRBV10-1 with TRBJ2-1, with D tentatively TRBD1 (5 bases). Germline-derived CDR1 and CDR2 are WNHNN and SYGVQD (reference sequence). V lost 0 bases and J lost 6, with 6 bases in between. There are 13 residues in the CDR3. The CDR3 spells CASSESQGNEQFF. The DNA for the CDR3 is TGCGCCAGCAGTGAGTCCCAGGGCAATGAGCAGTTCTTC.

V and J are TRBV9 and TRBJ2-1, with 8 bases lining up with TRBD1. The CDR3 has 14 amino acids. Germline V lookup: CDR1 SGDLS, CDR2 YYNGEE. Trimming at V came to 6 bases and at J to 4 bases, leaving 6 bases not matched to a gene. Here the CDR3 reads CASTPGQDYNEQFF. CDR3 in DNA: TGTGCCAGCACCCCGGGACAGGATTACAATGAGCAGTTCTTC.

The chain uses TRBV9 and TRBJ1-4; a weak D match, TRBD1 (5 bases). The germline gives CDR1 SGDLS, CDR2 YYNGEE. Trimming pared 2 bases from V and 6 bases from J, leaving 14 bases between. This CDR3 is 15 amino acids long. CDR3 in amino acids: CASSVGMQGYEKLFF. The CDR3 nucleotides read TGTGCCAGCAGCGTGGGGATGCAGGGCTATGAAAAACTGTTTTTT.

The J gene is TRBJ2-5, the V gene TRBV2; 8 bases align to TRBD1. Germline V CDR1 and CDR2: SNHLY, FYNNEI. With 7 bases clipped from V and 2 bases from J, the junction kept 15 bases outside the gene matches. This CDR3 spans 17 amino acids. CDR3: CASTLGGTGGTQETQYF. The CDR3 nucleotides read TGTGCCAGCACTTTAGGGGGGACAGGCGGAACTCAAGAGACCCAGTACTTC.